The rows below give T cell receptor beta chains drawn from one sample of a study of CXCR3-negative and CXCR3-positive naive CD8 T cells. Reanalyzing the 5' RACE reads, TCRdb keeps one entry per CDR3 protein, without DNA. The listing records about 39,000 distinct CDR3 sequences. The sample was memory CD8+ T cells from blood. The receptor source for this set is a human donor in good health. Some clones in this sample may be carry-over from other donors' samples. Both conserved end residues are part of each CDR3. Size is omitted from some rows. Given values are once, few, many or a class for expanded clones.

V,J,size,CDR3
TRBV2,TRBJ1-1,NA,CASMWRADRGNTEAFF
TRBV12-3/TRBV12-4,TRBJ2-7,NA,CASRVGGRYEQYF
TRBV2,TRBJ2-1,NA,CASSGTSVSYNEQFF
TRBV7-9,TRBJ2-2,NA,CASEEWIAVNTGELFF
TRBV7-2,TRBJ2-5,NA,CASSSPVPETQYF
TRBV7-6,TRBJ1-5,NA,CASSHFPGQTNQPQHF
TRBV7-3,TRBJ2-3,NA,CASSPGTSGGGPTDTQYF
TRBV29-1,TRBJ2-3,NA,CSVEGAMGQGVDTQYF
TRBV7-6,TRBJ2-5,NA,CASSLRGPPETQYF
TRBV20-1,TRBJ2-7,NA,CSARDTGEQYF
TRBV20-1,TRBJ1-2,NA,CSAGATGAGDYGYTF
TRBV7-9,TRBJ2-7,NA,CASSPQQGVSYEQYF
TRBV21-1,TRBJ1-4,NA,CASSKGPQSPPVNEKLFF
TRBV6-5,TRBJ2-7,NA,CACRQGYEQYF
TRBV12-3/TRBV12-4,TRBJ2-7,NA,CASSFASGGAMYEQYF
TRBV6-4,TRBJ1-1,NA,CASSEKGMNTEAFF
TRBV7-9,TRBJ1-1,NA,CASSLRLPEAFF
TRBV11-2,TRBJ2-3,NA,CASSPGVTSGGWADTQYF
TRBV6-6,TRBJ2-7,NA,CASSNPPGPKRGEQYF
TRBV13,TRBJ2-4,NA,CASSLGTKNIQYF
TRBV9,TRBJ2-7,NA,CASSYGTGPEEQYF
TRBV4-3,TRBJ2-7,NA,CASSQDHGESQYF
TRBV29-1,TRBJ1-1,NA,CSVAGVTEAFF
TRBV12-3/TRBV12-4,TRBJ2-1,NA,CASSDPVGRNEQFF
TRBV6-2/TRBV6-3,TRBJ2-7,NA,CASSIGQGAYEQYF
TRBV11-3,TRBJ2-1,NA,CASSLSPLNGVSGEQFF
TRBV29-1,TRBJ1-1,NA,CSVSGEYTEAFF
TRBV7-6,TRBJ2-1,NA,CASSYDQGRWDEQFF
TRBV29-1,TRBJ2-2,NA,CSVELTSRLNTGELFF
TRBV10-1,TRBJ2-6,NA,CASSSSGANVLTF
TRBV29-1,TRBJ2-7,NA,CSVRTGGTYEQYF
TRBV7-9,TRBJ2-3,NA,CASSGPIATHKTDTQYF
TRBV28,TRBJ2-3,NA,CASSLVAGVDTQYF
TRBV29-1,TRBJ1-2,NA,CSVGSQGINYGYTF
TRBV28,TRBJ2-3,NA,CASTAVPDTQYF
TRBV6-5,TRBJ2-7,NA,CASSYSSVDYEQYF
TRBV29-1,TRBJ2-7,NA,CSVEGTGELYEQYF
TRBV7-9,TRBJ2-1,NA,CAGSPSGGREQEQFF
TRBV21-1,TRBJ2-7,NA,CASSPTGQEQYF
TRBV20-1,TRBJ2-7,NA,CSARLRWGLEQYF
TRBV20-1,TRBJ2-1,NA,CSARVAGRDGEQFF
TRBV7-8,TRBJ2-7,NA,CASSSTWDRVNEQYF
TRBV7-2,TRBJ1-1,NA,CASSYWTLTTEAFF
TRBV7-9,TRBJ2-7,NA,CASSGQGADEQYF
TRBV29-1,TRBJ2-7,NA,CSVEGGRPFEQYF
TRBV11-3,TRBJ2-5,medium-sized,CASSLILEETQYF
TRBV7-2,TRBJ2-1,NA,CASSLAVTSGRVYNEQFF
TRBV5-1,TRBJ2-1,NA,CASSTRLAYDEQFF
TRBV20-1,TRBJ1-6,NA,CSALLGPPENSPLHF
TRBV9,TRBJ2-2,NA,CASSVGGLNTGELFF
TRBV14,TRBJ2-7,NA,CASSQGQGSEQYF
TRBV29-1,TRBJ2-1,NA,CSVEGVWDEQFF
TRBV4-2,TRBJ2-3,NA,CASKTGGGDADTQYF
TRBV23-1,TRBJ2-7,NA,CASSQSPSTDLGQYF
TRBV28,TRBJ2-7,NA,CASKGQSSTYYEQYF
TRBV9,TRBJ2-1,NA,CASSEGDNEQFF
TRBV6-2/TRBV6-3,TRBJ1-2,NA,CASSPNYGYTF
TRBV4-1,TRBJ1-1,NA,CASSLTDREYQYTEAFF
TRBV20-1,TRBJ2-5,NA,CSARDQLGLGLRETHYF